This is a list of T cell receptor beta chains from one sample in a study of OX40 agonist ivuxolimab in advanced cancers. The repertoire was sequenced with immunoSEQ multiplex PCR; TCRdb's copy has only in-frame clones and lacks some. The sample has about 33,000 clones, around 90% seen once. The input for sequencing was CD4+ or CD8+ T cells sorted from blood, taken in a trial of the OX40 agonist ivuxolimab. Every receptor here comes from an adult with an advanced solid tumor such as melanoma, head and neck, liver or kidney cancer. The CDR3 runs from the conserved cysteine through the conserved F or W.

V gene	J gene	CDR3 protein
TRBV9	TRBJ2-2	CASSVGLSTGELFF
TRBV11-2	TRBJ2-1	CASSLRLAGALGDEQFF
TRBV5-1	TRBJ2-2	CASNLEQGTTGELFF
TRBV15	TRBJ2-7	CATSRGYGSYEQYF
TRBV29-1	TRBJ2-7	CSALSGLTYEQYF
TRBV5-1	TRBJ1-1	CASRPAGGVVNTEAFF
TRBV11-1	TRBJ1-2	CASSSRDSNYGYTF
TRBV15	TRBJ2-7	CAPDRDYEQYF
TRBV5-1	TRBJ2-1	CASRQLGNGGMNEQFF
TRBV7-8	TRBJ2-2	CASSLAGVVGELFF
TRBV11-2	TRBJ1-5	CASSLSDSSNQPQHF
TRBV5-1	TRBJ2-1	CASSSGGTGVSYNEQFF
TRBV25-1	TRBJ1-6	CASKTDYSPLHF
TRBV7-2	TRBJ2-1	CASSPRGGGDNEQFF
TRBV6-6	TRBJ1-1	CASSYSGRMNTEAFF
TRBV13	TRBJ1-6	CASSLEGGQNSPLHF
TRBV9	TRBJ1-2	CASSAGWERADYGYTF
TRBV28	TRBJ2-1	CASSYGAGPTFYNEQFF
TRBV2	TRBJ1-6	CASSEVWGQNSPLHF
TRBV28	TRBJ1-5	CASSFYSNQPQHF
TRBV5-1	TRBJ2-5	CASSRGPAETQYF
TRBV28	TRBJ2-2	CASRSPRRGLTGELFF
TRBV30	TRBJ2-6	CAWRGPGQQSSGANVLTF
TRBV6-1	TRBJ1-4	CASGTGDNEKLFF
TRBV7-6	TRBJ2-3	CASSLVDRSSTDTQYF
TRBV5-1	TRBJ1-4	CASSLWARDRENEKLFF
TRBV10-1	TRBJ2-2	CASSLQGSTGELFF
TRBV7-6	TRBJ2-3	CASSRGRGDTQYF
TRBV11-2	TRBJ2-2	CASSSGGAGTGELFF
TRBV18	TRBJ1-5	CASSRRGGDQPQHF
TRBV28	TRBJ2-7	CASSPGGTGSREQYF
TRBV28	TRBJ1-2	CASSWGARGYTF
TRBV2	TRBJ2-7	CASSELPGPYEQYF
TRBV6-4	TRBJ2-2	CASSGPGELFF
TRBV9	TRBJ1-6	CASSVERQNSPLHF
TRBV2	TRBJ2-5	CASNRQGIQETQYF